The clone carrying this T cell receptor (beta chain) has more than one count but fewer than ten. The antigen is not known. This CDR3 region has 15 residues. V gave up 4 bases and J gave up 2 bases, with 17 bases separating them. CDR1 is GTSNPN and CDR2 is SVGIG in the germline V gene (reference sequence). This entry comes from a study of T-cell memory formation after mild COVID-19. Whole-study results and caveats: Most CD4+ clones that shrank were in CM and EM, while CD8+ ones turned up in EMRA. Second-wave clones that peaked on day 37 lacked confirmed SARS-CoV-2 specificity.

TCRdb re-analysed the 5' RACE reads in MiXCR, keeping a single row per CDR3 protein. Among some 160,000 distinct CDR3 sequences listed, 25% to 40% were seen once. This receptor was obtained from an adult woman who had mild COVID-19 (a few samples of this study predate the infection). Cell type and time point are not known. Sequences were obtained from PBMCs or a T cell subset sorted from them (not recorded which). The chain joins TRBV30 to TRBJ1-1; unclear D gene. CDR3 amino acids: CAWTPGGSRNTEAFF. In DNA form, the CDR3 reads TGTGCCTGGACCCCGGGAGGTTCCCGAAACACTGAAGCTTTCTTT.